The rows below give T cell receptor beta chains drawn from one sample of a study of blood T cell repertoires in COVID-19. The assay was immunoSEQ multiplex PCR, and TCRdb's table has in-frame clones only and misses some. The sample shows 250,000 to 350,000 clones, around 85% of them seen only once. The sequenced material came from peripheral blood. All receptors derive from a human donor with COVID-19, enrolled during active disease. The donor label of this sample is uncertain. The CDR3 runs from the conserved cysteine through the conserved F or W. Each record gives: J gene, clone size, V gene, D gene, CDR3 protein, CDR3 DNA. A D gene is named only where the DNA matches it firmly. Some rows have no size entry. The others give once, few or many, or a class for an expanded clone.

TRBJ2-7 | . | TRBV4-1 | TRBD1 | CASSQNDRAGYEQYF | TGCGCCAGCAGCCAAAACGACAGGGCGGGCTACGAGCAGTACTTC
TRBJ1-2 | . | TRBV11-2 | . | CASSPLRESARRYYGYTF | TGTGCCAGCAGCCCCCTGAGGGAATCGGCTAGACGCTACTATGGCTACACCTTC
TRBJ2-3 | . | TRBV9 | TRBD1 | CASSITGQGSPDTQYF | TGTGCCAGCAGCATAACGGGACAGGGGTCTCCAGATACGCAGTATTTT
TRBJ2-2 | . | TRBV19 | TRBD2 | CASSITTGLASTGELFF | TGTGCCAGTAGTATTACCACCGGACTAGCGAGCACCGGGGAGCTGTTTTTT
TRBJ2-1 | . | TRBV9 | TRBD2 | CASSVSPGGSTKGNEQFF | TGTGCCAGCAGCGTCTCACCCGGGGGGTCGACAAAGGGCAATGAGCAGTTCTTC
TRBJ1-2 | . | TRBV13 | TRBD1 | CASSGTGRRNGYTF | TGTGCCAGCAGTGGGACAGGGAGGAGGAATGGCTACACCTTC
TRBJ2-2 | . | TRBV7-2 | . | CASSSRRQGTAGELFF | TGTGCCAGCAGCTCCCGAAGGCAGGGTACCGCCGGGGAGCTGTTTTTT
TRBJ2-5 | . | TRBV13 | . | CASSFSLGAQETQYF | TGTGCCAGCAGTTTCTCCCTTGGGGCCCAAGAGACCCAGTACTTC
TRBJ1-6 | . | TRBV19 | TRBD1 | CASSIGTGGTVHF | TGTGCCAGTAGTATCGGGACAGGGGGTACCGTCCACTTT
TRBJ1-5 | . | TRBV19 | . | CASSTLSQPQHF | TGTGCCAGTAGTACCCTAAGTCAGCCCCAGCATTTT
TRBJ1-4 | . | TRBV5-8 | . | CASSLVLAVATNEKLFF | TGTGCCAGCAGCTTGGTGCTGGCAGTTGCAACTAATGAAAAACTGTTTTTT
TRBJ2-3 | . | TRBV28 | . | CASILSGADTQYF | TGTGCCAGCATCCTTAGCGGTGCAGATACGCAGTATTTT
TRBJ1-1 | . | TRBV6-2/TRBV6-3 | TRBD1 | CASSYPTTGVDTEAFF | TGTGCCAGCAGTTACCCCACGACAGGGGTAGACACTGAAGCTTTCTTT
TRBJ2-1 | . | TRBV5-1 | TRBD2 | CASSTGLAAFDEQFF | TGCGCCAGCAGTACTGGACTAGCGGCCTTTGATGAGCAGTTCTTC
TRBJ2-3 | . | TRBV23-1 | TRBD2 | CASSQFPPLAGASTDTQYF | TGCGCCAGCAGTCAATTTCCTCCACTAGCGGGGGCTAGCACAGATACGCAGTATTTT
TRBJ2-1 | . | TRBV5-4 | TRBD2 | CASSLAGGTYNEQFF | TGTGCCAGCAGCCTAGCGGGAGGGACCTACAATGAGCAGTTCTTC
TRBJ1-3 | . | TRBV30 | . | CTWSSNRNTIYF | TGTACCTGGAGTAGCAACCGAAACACCATATATTTT
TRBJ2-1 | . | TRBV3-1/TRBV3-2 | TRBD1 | CASSQPDRENEQFF | TGTGCCAGCAGCCAGCCCGACAGGGAAAATGAGCAGTTCTTC
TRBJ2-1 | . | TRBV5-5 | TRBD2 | CASSPTGLAYNEQFF | TGTGCCAGCAGCCCGACGGGACTAGCTTACAATGAGCAGTTCTTC
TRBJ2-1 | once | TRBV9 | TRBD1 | CASSVGGDRGNEQFF | TGTGCCAGCAGCGTAGGAGGGGACAGGGGTAATGAGCAGTTCTTC
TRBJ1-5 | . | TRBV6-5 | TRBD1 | CASTSDRGYQPQHF | TGTGCCAGCACATCCGACAGGGGATATCAGCCCCAGCATTTT
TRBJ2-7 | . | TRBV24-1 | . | CATSEPDRLSSYEQYF | TGTGCCACCAGTGAGCCTGACAGGCTCAGCTCCTACGAGCAGTACTTC
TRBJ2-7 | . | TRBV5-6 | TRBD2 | CASSLLGTSGFSSYEQYF | TGTGCCAGCAGCTTACTCGGGACTAGCGGTTTTAGCTCCTACGAGCAGTACTTC
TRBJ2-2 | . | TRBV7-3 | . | CASSPGVLANTGELFF | TGTGCCAGCAGCCCAGGGGTCCTAGCGAACACCGGGGAGCTGTTTTTT
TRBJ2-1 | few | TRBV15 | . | CATSRGLVDDEQFF | TGTGCCACCAGCAGAGGTCTAGTCGACGATGAGCAGTTCTTC
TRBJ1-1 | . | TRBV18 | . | CASSPAGADTEAFF | TGTGCCAGCTCACCAGCGGGGGCGGACACTGAAGCTTTCTTT
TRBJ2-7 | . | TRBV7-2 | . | CASSRQGRGGLPPYEQYF | TGTGCCAGCAGCAGACAGGGTAGAGGGGGACTCCCCCCCTACGAGCAGTACTTC
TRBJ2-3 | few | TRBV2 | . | CASSESVAGKSYF | TGTGCCAGCAGTGAATCAGTCGCGGGGAAGTCGTATTTT
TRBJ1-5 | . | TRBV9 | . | CASSVEGGNQPQHF | TGTGCCAGCAGCGTAGAGGGGGGCAATCAGCCCCAGCATTTT
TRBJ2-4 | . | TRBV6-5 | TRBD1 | CASSPGQGTNIQYF | TGTGCCAGCAGCCCGGGACAGGGGACAAACATTCAGTACTTC
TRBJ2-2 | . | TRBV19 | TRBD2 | CASRPTSGSPPGELFF | TGTGCCAGTAGGCCAACTAGCGGGAGCCCTCCTGGGGAGCTGTTTTTT
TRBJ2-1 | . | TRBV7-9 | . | CASSLALVSYNEQFF | TGTGCCAGCAGCTTAGCGCTAGTCTCCTACAATGAGCAGTTCTTC
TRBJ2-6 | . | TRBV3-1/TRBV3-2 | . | CASRTGGTGANVLTF | TGTGCCAGCAGAACAGGCGGAACTGGGGCCAACGTCCTGACTTTC
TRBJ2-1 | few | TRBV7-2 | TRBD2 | CASSLVLAGYVEQFF | TGTGCCAGCAGCTTAGTTCTAGCGGGTTATGTTGAGCAGTTCTTC
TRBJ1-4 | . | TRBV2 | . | CASSLDSVATNEKLFF | TGTGCCAGCAGTTTGGACTCCGTTGCAACTAATGAAAAACTGTTTTTT
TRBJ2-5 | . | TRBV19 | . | CASKLAIGQETQYF | TGTGCCAGTAAATTGGCGATCGGGCAAGAGACCCAGTACTTC
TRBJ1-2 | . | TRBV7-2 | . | CASSLVSGGLGYTF | TGTGCCAGCAGCTTAGTATCGGGGGGCCTTGGCTACACCTTC
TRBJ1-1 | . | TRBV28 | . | CASRSGGAENTEAFF | TGTGCCAGCAGGTCCGGGGGAGCGGAGAACACTGAAGCTTTCTTT
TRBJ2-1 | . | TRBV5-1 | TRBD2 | CASSLDTLAGYNEQFF | TGCGCCAGCAGCTTGGATACGTTAGCGGGTTACAATGAGCAGTTCTTC
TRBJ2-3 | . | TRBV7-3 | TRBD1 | CASSRGQGYTDTQYF | TGTGCCAGCAGCCGAGGACAGGGGTACACAGATACGCAGTATTTT
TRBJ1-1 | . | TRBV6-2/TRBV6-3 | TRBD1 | CASSQLSGQAGAEAFF | TGTGCCAGCAGTCAACTCTCAGGACAGGCTGGCGCTGAAGCTTTCTTT
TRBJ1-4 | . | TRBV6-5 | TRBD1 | CATRGQGGNEKLFF | TGTGCCACCCGGGGACAGGGTGGTAATGAAAAACTGTTTTTT
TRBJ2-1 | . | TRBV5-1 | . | CASRKDHSSYNEQFF | TGCGCCAGCAGAAAGGATCACAGCTCCTACAATGAGCAGTTCTTC
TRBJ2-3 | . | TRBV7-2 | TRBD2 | CASSLGAGAGGTQYF | TGTGCCAGCAGCTTAGGTGCGGGAGCTGGGGGTACGCAGTATTTT
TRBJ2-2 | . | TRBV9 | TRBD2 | CASSPGLAKVPGELFF | TGTGCCAGCAGCCCCGGACTAGCAAAGGTTCCCGGGGAGCTGTTTTTT
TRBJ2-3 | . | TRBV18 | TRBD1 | CASSPPGGSDTQYF | TGTGCCAGCTCACCTCCAGGGGGCTCAGATACGCAGTATTTT
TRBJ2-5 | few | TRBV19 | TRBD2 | CATPGLADKETQYF | TGTGCCACCCCGGGACTAGCGGATAAAGAGACCCAGTACTTC
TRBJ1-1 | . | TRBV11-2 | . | CASMRTANTEAFF | TGTGCCAGCATGCGGACAGCTAACACTGAAGCTTTCTTT
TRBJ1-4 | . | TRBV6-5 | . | CASSYSYATNEKLFF | TGTGCCAGCAGTTACTCCTATGCAACTAATGAAAAACTGTTTTTT
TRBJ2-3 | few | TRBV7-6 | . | CASSLVASTDTQYF | TGTGCCAGCAGCTTAGTTGCGAGCACAGATACGCAGTATTTT
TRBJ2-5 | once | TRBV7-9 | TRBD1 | CASRGDRNQETQYF | TGTGCCAGCAGGGGGGACAGAAATCAAGAGACCCAGTACTTC
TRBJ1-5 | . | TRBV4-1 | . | CASSQELNQPQHF | TGCGCCAGCAGCCAAGAACTAAATCAGCCCCAGCATTTT
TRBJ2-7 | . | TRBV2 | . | CASRPRVNSYEQYF | TGTGCCAGCAGGCCCAGGGTCAACTCCTACGAGCAGTACTTC